The clone carrying this TCR beta chain has ten or more counts. This sample was included in a study of molecular identifiers for immune sequencing clone quantification. TCRdb reprocessed the PCR reads via MiXCR and lists one record per CDR3 protein. The sample shows 300,000 to 400,000 distinct CDR3 sequences, roughly a quarter of them seen only once. With V trimmed by 0 bases and J by 3 bases, 7 bases remained unmatched. In germline, CDR1 is LGHNA, CDR2 YSLEER. This CDR3 contains 16 residues. Isolation of naive CD8 T cells was achieved by sorting on a CD8+CD4-CCR7+CD45RA+ phenotype. This receptor was obtained from a human donor in good health. Some libraries in this study had Jurkat cell RNA spiked in. The chain carries TRBV4-3 and TRBJ2-7; the match to TRBD2 covers 8 bases. Material: naive CD8+ T cells from blood, with Jurkat cell RNA spiked in. Subset here: FACS-sorted CD8+CD4-CCR7+CD45RA+ naive T cells. The CDR3 region is CASSQDIGLAGYEQYF. The CDR3 nucleotides are TGCGCCAGCAGCCAAGATATCGGGCTAGCGGGCTACGAGCAGTACTTC.